These 29 T cell receptor beta chains originate from one sample sequenced in a study of cytomegalovirus exposure and HLA in healthy donors. The primer mix had 60 Vbeta and 13 Jbeta primers. Profiling relied on immunoSEQ multiplex PCR, and the TCRdb table lists in-frame clones only, not all of them. The sample shows nearly 300,000 clones, roughly 88% of them seen only once. The sample comprised PBMCs. The receptor set was obtained from a man aged 35 to 55 in good health and CMV-seropositive.

Here the CDR3 reads CASSLNLADTGELFF. In DNA, the CDR3 is TGCGCCAGCAGCTTGAACCTAGCGGATACCGGGGAGCTGTTTTTT. The gene calls are TRBV5-1 and TRBJ2-2, with 7 nucleotides matching TRBD2. The CDR3 is 15 residues long. Germline trimming cut 1 base from V and 5 bases from J; bases unmatched to any gene: 5. CDR1 and CDR2 from the germline V gene are SGHRS and YFSETQ.

The CDR3 DNA follows: TGCGCCAGCAGCTTGGCGGCTAGCGGGGGTCGGACCCAGTACTTC. This codes for CASSLAASGGRTQYF. The chain has TRBV5-1 and TRBJ2-5; TRBD2 matches 10 bases. Per the germline V gene, CDR1 is SGHRS and CDR2 is YFSETQ. This CDR3 region has 15 residues. With 0 bases clipped from V and 7 bases from J, the junction kept 6 bases outside the gene matches.

The table lists this clone with a count of one. The chain carries TRBV27 and TRBJ1-2, with D unresolved. The V end lost 4 bases, the J end lost 4 bases, and 10 bases lay between the germline ends. The germline V gene has CDR1 MNHEY and CDR2 SMNVEV (reference sequence). The CDR3 extends over 13 amino acids. The CDR3 bases are TGTGCCAGCAGTTCGGCCGGGTTCTATGGCTACACCTTC. As protein: CASSSAGFYGYTF.

The CDR3 here is CASRAREFMNTEAFF. CDR3 bases: TGTGCCAGCAGGGCACGGGAATTTATGAACACTGAAGCTTTCTTT. The chain carries TRBV6-5 and TRBJ1-1; no reliable D call. The CDR3 runs to 15 residues. V lost 6 bases to trimming and J lost 0 bases, with 14 bases between them. Per germline, CDR1 MNHEY and CDR2 SVGAGI.

The chain joins TRBV11-2 to TRBJ2-7; D is possibly TRBD1 (5 bases). CDR3 size: 14 residues. In germline, CDR1 is SGHAT, CDR2 FQNNGV. V lost 2 bases to trimming and J lost 1 base, with 9 bases between them. The CDR3 region is CASSLNRQSYEQYF. CDR3 bases: TGTGCCAGCAGCTTAAACAGGCAGTCCTACGAGCAGTACTTC.

A single count supports this clone. This rearrangement joins TRBV30 to TRBJ2-1, with a possible D match to TRBD1 (6 bases). The V gene's germline CDR1 is GTSNPN and CDR2 SVGIG (reference sequence). The CDR3 contains 13 residues. V lost 8 bases and J lost 4, with 15 bases in between. CDR3 coding DNA: TGTGCCACAAGACAGGACCTATACAATGAGCAGTTCTTC. This encodes CATRQDLYNEQFF.

This sequence joins TRBV28 and TRBJ2-1; D may be TRBD2 (6 bases). CDR1 and CDR2 (germline): MDHEN, SYDVKM. V lost 6 bases, J lost 0 bases, and 12 bases lay in between. The CDR3 totals 15 residues. The CDR3 spells CASRIAVHSYNEQFF. The DNA of the CDR3 is TGTGCCAGCAGGATAGCGGTCCACTCCTACAATGAGCAGTTCTTC.

CDR3 in DNA: TGTGCCAGCAGCCCCCGGGGGGACGACGAGCAGTACTTC. It is translated as CASSPRGDDEQYF. The rearrangement joins TRBV28 to TRBJ2-7; 7 bases are a match to TRBD2. CDR3 length: 13 residues. Germline V gene lookup returns CDR1 MDHEN and CDR2 SYDVKM. With V trimmed by 6 bases and J by 5 bases, 7 bases remained unmatched.

The chain carries TRBV2 and TRBJ2-3, with 12 bases matching TRBD2. The V gene end was trimmed by 6 bases and the J gene end by 1 base; junction bases not matched to a gene: 8. Looked up from germline, CDR1 is SNHLY and CDR2 is FYNNEI. CDR3 length: 17 residues. DNA of the CDR3: TGTGCCAGCAGGTCACTAGCGGGAGGAGGGGGCACAGATACGCAGTATTTT. Residues: CASRSLAGGGGTDTQYF.

CDR3 residues: CASSIEATSVTYEQYF. For the CDR3, the DNA is TGTGCCAGTAGTATAGAAGCGACTAGCGTGACCTACGAGCAGTACTTC. The chain links TRBV19 to TRBJ2-7, with 8 bases identical to TRBD2. The germline V gene has CDR1 LNHDA and CDR2 SQIVND (reference sequence). V lost 0 bases to trimming and J lost 2 bases; unmatched junction nucleotides: 6. The CDR3 contains 16 residues.

The DNA for the CDR3 is TGTGCCAGCAGCTTGTCTACCGAGCAGTTCTTC. Protein sequence: CASSLSTEQFF. The chain uses TRBV7-2 and TRBJ2-1; D unresolved. Per germline, CDR1 SGHTA and CDR2 FQGNSA. The CDR3 spans 11 residues. Trimming stripped 3 bases from V and 10 bases from J, with 7 bases between.

V usage is TRBV7-9 and J usage is TRBJ2-7; 7 positions agree with TRBD2. V shed 3 bases and J 4 bases; nucleotides not matched to a gene: 9. The CDR3 covers 15 residues. Germline V gives CDR1 SEHNR, CDR2 FQNEAQ (reference sequence). DNA for the CDR3: TGTGCCAGCAGCTTGCTGGGAGGGGCCTGGTACGAGCAGTACTTC. Amino acids: CASSLLGGAWYEQYF.

On this clone: At one of its ends the junction is not consistent with the germline gene, which may arise from a read error. The rearrangement uses TRBV7-7 and TRBJ2-1, with 11 bases aligning to TRBD1. The CDR3 contains 16 residues. Germline V gene data show CDR1 as SSHAT and CDR2 as FNYEAQ (reference sequence). DNA of the CDR3: TGTGCTAGCAGCTTGGGAGAAGGGACAGGGGGGGATGAGCAGTTCTTC. As protein: CASSLGEGTGGDEQFF.

The V gene is TRBV10-3, the J gene TRBJ2-2; D is perhaps TRBD1 (7 bases). This CDR3 comprises 19 residues. Germline assignment: CDR1 ENHRY and CDR2 SYGVKD. V was shortened by 3 bases and J by 4 bases, with 24 bases between the two germline ends. The CDR3 nucleotides are TGTGCCATCAGTGACGGGGGCCGGGGACAGACATCAGGCACCGGGGAGCTGTTTTTT. Translated: CAISDGGRGQTSGTGELFF.

V is TRBV19 and J is TRBJ1-2; no firm D call. The ends were cut back, 10 bases at V and 1 base at J, with 13 bases in the middle. The germline V gene encodes CDR1 LNHDA and CDR2 SQIVND (reference sequence). The CDR3 extends over 13 amino acids. CDR3 nucleotides: TGTGCCATCCCCAGCCGGGGTAACTATGGCTACACCTTC. This sequence encodes CAIPSRGNYGYTF.

This chain links TRBV16 with TRBJ1-6; 8 bases map to TRBD1. The CDR3 runs to 16 residues. Germline CDR1 KGHSY, CDR2 FQNENV. The V gene end was trimmed by 0 bases and the J gene end by 9 bases; junction bases not matched to a gene: 7. DNA of the CDR3: TGTGCCAGCAGCCAATCCGAGCCAGGGGGCACTTCACCCCTCCACTTT. Translating gives CASSQSEPGGTSPLHF.

The rearrangement links TRBV16 to TRBJ2-5, with 7 bases identical to TRBD1. The end of the DNA aligns better with TRBJ2-7, so the J call may be wrong. Germline V gives CDR1 KGHSY, CDR2 FQNENV. The CDR3 has 14 amino acids. For the CDR3, the DNA is TGTGCCAGCAGCCTTGGGACAGCGTCCTACGAGCAGTACTTC. Encoded protein: CASSLGTASYEQYF.

To note about this clone: The sample carries other DNA sequences with the same CDR3. V is TRBV11-2 and J is TRBJ1-2; no clear D. V gave up 1 base and J gave up 3 bases, with 3 bases separating them. CDR3 length: 12 amino acids. Germline values: CDR1 SGHAT, CDR2 FQNNGV. The CDR3 loop is CASSLGDYGYTF. Written as DNA, the CDR3 is TGTGCCAGCAGCTTAGGAGACTATGGCTACACCTTC.

CDR3 bases: TGCGCCAGCCAGCGCCTCGCGGAAGAGACCCAGTACTTC. Its protein is CASQRLAEETQYF. The chain combines TRBV5-1 with TRBJ2-5; no definite D call. V lost 7 bases to trimming and J lost 3 bases, with 13 bases between them. The CDR3 sequence is 13 residues long. CDR1 and CDR2 from the germline V gene are SGHRS and YFSETQ.

This clone occurred a few times. This chain joins TRBV4-3 and TRBJ2-7; 11 bases map to TRBD2. The germline gives CDR1 LGHNA, CDR2 YSLEER. The trim removed 1 base at V and 6 bases at J, leaving 5 bases unmatched. There are 15 residues in the CDR3. The CDR3 spells CASSQVLAGDIEQYF. DNA of the CDR3: TGCGCCAGCAGCCAAGTACTAGCGGGAGATATCGAGCAGTACTTC.

In this sample, this clone turned up a few times. The CDR3, as DNA: TGTGCCAGCAGCAAGAGGGACATCACAAGCGAAAAACTGTTTTTT. This codes for CASSKRDITSEKLFF. The gene calls are TRBV14 and TRBJ1-4, with D possibly being TRBD1 (6 bases). The CDR3 is made up of 15 amino acids. Germline loops: CDR1 SGHDN, CDR2 FVKESK. Trimming pared 5 bases from V and 8 bases from J, leaving 18 bases between.

The chain employs TRBV9 and TRBJ2-7; possible D gene TRBD2, 6 bases. V lost 3 bases to trimming and J lost 2 bases, with 12 bases between them. Germline CDR1 reads SGDLS; CDR2 reads YYNGEE. The CDR3 is 14 residues long. DNA for the CDR3: TGTGCCAGCAGCGAGCTAGCGAATGCCTACGAGCAGTACTTC. It encodes CASSELANAYEQYF.

The chain recombines TRBV6-5 with TRBJ2-1; 14 bases are shared with TRBD2. Germline-derived CDR1 and CDR2 are MNHEY and SVGAGI. Unmatched junction bases numbered 6, after V lost 7 bases and J lost 7 bases. This CDR3 region has 15 residues. This CDR3 reads CASTEGLAGVNEQFF. DNA of the CDR3: TGTGCCAGCACAGAGGGACTAGCGGGGGTTAATGAGCAGTTCTTC.

This clone came up a few times. The chain recombines TRBV5-4 with TRBJ1-5; D is ambiguous. V was pared by 3 bases and J by 9 bases, with 10 bases between. CDR1 SGHNT and CDR2 YYREEE come from the germline V gene (reference sequence). This CDR3 has 12 residues. The CDR3 is CASSSGLSPQHF. The CDR3 DNA is TGTGCCAGCAGCTCGGGTCTTTCGCCCCAGCATTTT.

This chain links TRBV28 with TRBJ1-5, with a possible D match to TRBD1 (6 bases). CDR1 is MDHEN and CDR2 is SYDVKM in the germline V gene. The CDR3 length is 16 residues. Trimming took 3 bases from V and 5 from J, leaving 17 bases between them. CDR3 nucleotides: TGTGCCAGCAGTTTTGTCCGTTCGACAGGAGATCAGCCCCAGCATTTT. Amino acids: CASSFVRSTGDQPQHF.

The rearrangement links TRBV6-6 to TRBJ2-5; 9 nucleotides match TRBD1. Unmatched junction bases numbered 11, after V lost 4 bases and J lost 5 bases. The V gene's germline CDR1 is MNHNY and CDR2 SVGAGI (reference sequence). The CDR3 has 16 amino acids. In DNA, the CDR3 is TGTGCCAGCAGTTTACCCGGGACAGGGAAAGGGGAGACCCAGTACTTC. Translated, it gives CASSLPGTGKGETQYF.

The chain carries TRBV27 and TRBJ1-1; D is perhaps TRBD1 (5 bases). V lost 2 bases and J lost 6, with 10 bases in between. Germline CDR1 reads MNHEY; CDR2 reads SMNVEV (reference sequence). CDR3 length: 13 residues. The CDR3 DNA reads TGTGCCAGCAGTTTACAGGGATTGTCTGAAGCTTTCTTT. Protein sequence: CASSLQGLSEAFF.

The V gene is TRBV19, the J gene TRBJ2-1, with 14 positions matching TRBD2. The trim removed 1 base at V and 12 bases at J, leaving 14 bases unmatched. Germline loops: CDR1 LNHDA, CDR2 SQIVND (reference sequence). The CDR3 loop spans 18 amino acids. The CDR3 loop reads CASSIGVLLGLAGGGQFF. The CDR3 DNA sequence: TGTGCCAGTAGTATAGGGGTCCTCCTAGGACTAGCGGGAGGCGGGCAGTTCTTC.

The V gene is TRBV23-1, the J gene TRBJ2-2, with D tentatively TRBD1 (6 bases). TRBV23-1 is reported as an ORF; its role is uncertain. This CDR3 comprises 14 residues. The V end lost 3 bases, the J end lost 5 bases, and 10 bases lay between the germline ends. The CDR3 DNA is TGCGCCAGCAGTCAGGGGGCGAGGACCGGGGAGCTGTTTTTT. Its protein product is CASSQGARTGELFF.